Presented here are 8 T cell receptor beta chains from one specimen sequenced in a study of regulatory T cells in long-lasting Graves disease. Relying on iRepertoire HTBI primers and Arm-PCR of CDR3 regions, the team built TCR beta libraries. TCRdb used MiXCR to reprocess the multiplex PCR reads, holding one entry per CDR3 protein. The sample has around 400,000 distinct CDR3 sequences, about 14% seen once. Time point of the sample: newly diagnosed GD, antithyroid drugs for less than 3 months. Isolated PBMC RNA provided the starting material for the TCR library. Source: peripheral blood mononuclear cells (PBMCs), taken at new diagnosis, from a patient treated with antithyroid drugs. These receptors all come from a female donor with Graves disease.

This clonotype occurred many times. The V and J genes are TRBV7-2 and TRBJ2-1; 10 bases agree with TRBD2. The length of the CDR3 is 16 residues. CDR1 SGHTA and CDR2 FQGNSA come from the germline V gene. V gave up 2 bases and J gave up 4 bases; unmatched junction bases: 5. The CDR3 is CASSLWSSGGYNEQFF. In nucleotides, the CDR3 is TGTGCCAGCAGCTTATGGTCTAGCGGGGGTTACAATGAGCAGTTCTTC.

This clonotype was seen many times. J is TRBJ2-5 and V is TRBV27; maybe TRBD2 (7 bases). Germline V gene lookup returns CDR1 MNHEY and CDR2 SMNVEV (reference sequence). This CDR3 is built from 14 residues. V was trimmed by 8 bases and J by 9 bases, leaving 22 bases between them. CDR3 residues: CASRNGGGLGPQYF. Here the CDR3 DNA reads TGTGCCAGCCGAAATGGGGGGGGGCTTGGGCCCCAGTACTTC.

This clonotype showed up just a few times. The chain links TRBV12-3 or TRBV12-4 to TRBJ2-1; D might be TRBD2 (5 bases). This CDR3 spans 15 amino acids. V lost 6 bases to trimming and J lost 7 bases, with 19 bases between them. This chain's CDR3 is CASSPPPGSGNEQFF. The CDR3 DNA reads as TGTGCCAGCAGCCCACCCCCGGGATCGGGGAATGAGCAGTTCTTC.

This clonotype was seen ten or more times. This chain connects TRBV20-1 to TRBJ2-7, with D possibly matching TRBD2 (5 bases). Germline lookup yields CDR1 DFQATT and CDR2 SNEGSKA (reference sequence). Trimming removed 2 bases from V and 4 bases from J, with 12 bases in between. The CDR3 runs to 13 residues. The CDR3 nucleotides are TGCAGTGCTAGAAGAGGGTCTGGATACGAGCAGTACTTC. Amino acids: CSARRGSGYEQYF.

This clonotype was counted ten times or more. The J gene is TRBJ2-7, the V gene TRBV6-5; possible D gene TRBD2, 5 bases. The CDR3 length is 16 residues. In germline, CDR1 is MNHEY, CDR2 SVGAGI. The germline V and J ends were trimmed by 0 bases and 6 bases, with 18 bases remaining between them. The CDR3 region has the DNA TGTGCCAGCAGTTACTCCTTCGACTACATCGTCTCCGAGCAGTACTTC. Translated: CASSYSFDYIVSEQYF.

This clonotype was seen repeatedly, ten times or more. The chain carries TRBV6-1 and TRBJ1-2, with D possibly being TRBD1 (5 bases). CDR1 is MNHNS and CDR2 is SASEGT in the germline V gene. With 10 bases removed from V and 0 bases from J, the gap between germline ends came to 12 bases. The CDR3 contains 13 residues. CDR3 protein: CATSEGPNYGYTF. For the CDR3, the DNA is TGTGCCACCTCGGAGGGGCCTAACTATGGCTACACCTTC.

This clonotype was recorded many times. The V and J genes are TRBV7-9 and TRBJ1-2; no clear D. V was trimmed by 5 bases and J by 4 bases, leaving 14 bases between them. Germline CDR1 reads SEHNR; CDR2 reads FQNEAQ (reference sequence). The CDR3 covers 14 residues. Here the CDR3 DNA reads TGTGCCAGCAGCCAGCCCGGAACTGTCTATGGCTACACCTTC. It encodes CASSQPGTVYGYTF.

There are many counts of this clonotype. The DNA of the CDR3 is TGTGCCAGCTCACCGTATCCTGAAGAGACCCAGTACTTC. Amino acids: CASSPYPEETQYF. The chain joins TRBV18 to TRBJ2-5; no firm D call. This CDR3 has 13 residues. Trimming left V 3 bases short and J 3 bases short, with 8 bases between. CDR1 is KGHSH and CDR2 is LQKENI in the germline V gene.